This T cell receptor beta chain came from a study of beta chain features in type 1 diabetes. General study findings and limits: A moderate, significant TCRB CDR3 shortening appeared in type 1 diabetes across four CD4+ subsets.

Remarks on this clone: Its antigen remains unknown.

Germline lookup yields CDR1 MNHNS and CDR2 SASEGT. Trimming stripped 2 bases from V and 2 bases from J, with 13 bases between. CDR3 length: 16 residues. The isolated RNA, all of it, was reverse transcribed, so expressed TCRB transcripts were what got sequenced. Assay used: immunoSEQ multiplex PCR; TCRdb lists only in-frame clones, some missing. There are about 170,000 clones in the sample; under 9.5% occur only once, and 0.5% lies in the top ten. The source material was central memory CD4+ T cells from blood. This rearrangement joins TRBV6-1 to TRBJ1-5; D remains ambiguous. This receptor was identified in a man aged 18 to 29 with type 1 diabetes. CDR3 bases: TGTGCCAGCAGTGAATCAACAAGATACGGCAATCAGCCCCAGCATTTT. Its translation: CASSESTRYGNQPQHF.